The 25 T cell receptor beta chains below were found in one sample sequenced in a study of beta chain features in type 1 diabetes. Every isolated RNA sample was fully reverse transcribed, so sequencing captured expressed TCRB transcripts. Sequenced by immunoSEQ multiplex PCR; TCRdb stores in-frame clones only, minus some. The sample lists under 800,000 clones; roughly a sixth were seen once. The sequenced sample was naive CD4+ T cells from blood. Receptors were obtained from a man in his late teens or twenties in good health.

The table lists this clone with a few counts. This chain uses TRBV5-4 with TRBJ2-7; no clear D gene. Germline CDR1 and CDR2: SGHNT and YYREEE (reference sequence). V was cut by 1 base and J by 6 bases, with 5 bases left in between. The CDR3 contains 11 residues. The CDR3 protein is CASSLSTEQYF. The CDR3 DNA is TGTGCCAGCAGCTTGTCTACCGAGCAGTACTTC.

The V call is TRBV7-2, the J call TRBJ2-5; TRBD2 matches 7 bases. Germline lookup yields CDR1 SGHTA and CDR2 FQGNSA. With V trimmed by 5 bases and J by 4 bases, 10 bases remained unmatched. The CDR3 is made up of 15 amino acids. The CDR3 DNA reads TGTGCCAGCAGCCGTGGTAACTTAGCGGGAGAGACCCAGTACTTC. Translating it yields CASSRGNLAGETQYF.

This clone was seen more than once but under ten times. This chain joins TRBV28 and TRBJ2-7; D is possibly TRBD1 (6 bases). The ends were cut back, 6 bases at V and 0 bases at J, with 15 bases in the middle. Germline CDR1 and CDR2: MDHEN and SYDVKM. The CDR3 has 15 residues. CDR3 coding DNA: TGTGCCAGCAGCCTACTCCAGGGGAGCTCCTACGAGCAGTACTTC. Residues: CASSLLQGSSYEQYF.

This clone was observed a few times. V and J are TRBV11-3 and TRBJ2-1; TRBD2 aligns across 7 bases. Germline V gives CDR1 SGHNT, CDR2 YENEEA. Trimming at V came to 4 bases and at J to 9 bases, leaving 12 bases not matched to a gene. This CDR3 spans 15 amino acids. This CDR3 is CASSSLAGEIGEQFF. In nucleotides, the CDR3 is TGTGCCAGCAGCTCCCTTGCGGGGGAGATCGGTGAGCAGTTCTTC.

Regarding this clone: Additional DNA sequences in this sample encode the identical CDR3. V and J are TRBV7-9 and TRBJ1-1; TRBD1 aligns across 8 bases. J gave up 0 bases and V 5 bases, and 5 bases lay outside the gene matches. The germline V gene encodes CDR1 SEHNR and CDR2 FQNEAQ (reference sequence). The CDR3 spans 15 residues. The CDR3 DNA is TGTGCCAGCAGCCCGAGACAGGGGCTGAACACTGAAGCTTTCTTT. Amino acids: CASSPRQGLNTEAFF.

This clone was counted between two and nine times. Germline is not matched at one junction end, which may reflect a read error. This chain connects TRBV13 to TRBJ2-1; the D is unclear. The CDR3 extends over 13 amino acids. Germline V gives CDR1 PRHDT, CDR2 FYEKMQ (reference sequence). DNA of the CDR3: TGTGCCAGCAGCGTCCTACCTTTTAATGGGCAGTTCTTC. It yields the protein CASSVLPFNGQFF.

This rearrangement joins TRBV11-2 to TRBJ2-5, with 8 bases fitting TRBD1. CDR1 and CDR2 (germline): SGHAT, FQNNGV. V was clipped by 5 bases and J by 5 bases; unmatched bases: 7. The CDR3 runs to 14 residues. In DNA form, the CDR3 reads TGTGCCAGCAGCGGACAGGGAGGAGGGGAGACCCAGTACTTC. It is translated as CASSGQGGGETQYF.

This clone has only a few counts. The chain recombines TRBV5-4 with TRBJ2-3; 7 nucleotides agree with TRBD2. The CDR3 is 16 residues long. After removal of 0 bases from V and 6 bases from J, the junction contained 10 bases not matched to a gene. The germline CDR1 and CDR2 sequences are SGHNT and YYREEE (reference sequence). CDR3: CASSLGGGDLRDTQYF. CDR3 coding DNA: TGTGCCAGCAGCTTGGGGGGAGGGGATCTTCGGGATACGCAGTATTTT.

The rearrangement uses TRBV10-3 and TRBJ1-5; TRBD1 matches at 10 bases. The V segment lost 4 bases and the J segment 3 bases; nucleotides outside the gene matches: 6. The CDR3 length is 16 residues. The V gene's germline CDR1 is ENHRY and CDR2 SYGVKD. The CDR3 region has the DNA TGTGCCATCAGTGGACAGGGGGCTGGTGTCAATCAGCCCCAGCATTTT. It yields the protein CAISGQGAGVNQPQHF.

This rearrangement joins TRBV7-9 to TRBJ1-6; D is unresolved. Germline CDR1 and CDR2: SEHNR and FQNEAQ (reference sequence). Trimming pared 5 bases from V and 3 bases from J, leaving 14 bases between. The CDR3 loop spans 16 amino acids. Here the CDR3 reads CASSLGPYRYNSPLHF. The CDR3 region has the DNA TGTGCCAGCAGCCTAGGACCGTATCGCTATAATTCACCCCTCCACTTT.

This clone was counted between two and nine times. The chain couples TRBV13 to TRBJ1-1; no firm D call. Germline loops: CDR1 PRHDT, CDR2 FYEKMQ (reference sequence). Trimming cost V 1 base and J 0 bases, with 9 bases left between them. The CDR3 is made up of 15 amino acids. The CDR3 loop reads CASSLVAILNTEAFF. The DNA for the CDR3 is TGTGCCAGCAGCTTAGTGGCCATATTGAACACTGAAGCTTTCTTT.

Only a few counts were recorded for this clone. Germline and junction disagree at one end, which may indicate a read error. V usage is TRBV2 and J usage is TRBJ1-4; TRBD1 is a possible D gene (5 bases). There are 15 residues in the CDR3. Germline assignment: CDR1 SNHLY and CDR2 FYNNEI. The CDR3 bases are TGTGCCAGCGGTGAATCAGGGAGCCTTAATGAAAAACTGTTTTTT. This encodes CASGESGSLNEKLFF.

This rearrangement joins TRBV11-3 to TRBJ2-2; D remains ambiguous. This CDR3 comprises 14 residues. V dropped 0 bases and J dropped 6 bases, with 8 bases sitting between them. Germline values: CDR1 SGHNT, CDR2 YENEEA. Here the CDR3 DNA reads TGTGCCAGCAGCTTAGAGCGTAGGCCCGGGGAGCTGTTTTTT. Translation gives CASSLERRPGELFF.

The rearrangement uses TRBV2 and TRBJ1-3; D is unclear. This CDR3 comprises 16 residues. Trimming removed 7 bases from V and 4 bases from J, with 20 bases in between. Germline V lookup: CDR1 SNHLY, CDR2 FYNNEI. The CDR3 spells CASTKTPAREGNTIYF. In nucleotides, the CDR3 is TGTGCCAGCACCAAGACACCCGCCCGAGAGGGAAACACCATATATTTT.

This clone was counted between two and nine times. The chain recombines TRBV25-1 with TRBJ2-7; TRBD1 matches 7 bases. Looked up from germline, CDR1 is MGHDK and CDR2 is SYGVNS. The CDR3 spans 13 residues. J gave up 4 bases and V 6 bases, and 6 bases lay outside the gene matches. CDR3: CASRPGQQYEQYF. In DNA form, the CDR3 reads TGTGCCAGCAGACCGGGACAGCAGTACGAGCAGTACTTC.

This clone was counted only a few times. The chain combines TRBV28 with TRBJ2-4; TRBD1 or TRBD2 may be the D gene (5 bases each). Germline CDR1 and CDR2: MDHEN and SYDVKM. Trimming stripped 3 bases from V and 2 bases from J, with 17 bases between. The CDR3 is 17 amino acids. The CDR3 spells CASSFLANRRTKNIQYF. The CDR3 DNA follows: TGTGCCAGCAGTTTTTTAGCGAACAGGCGGACCAAAAACATTCAGTACTTC.

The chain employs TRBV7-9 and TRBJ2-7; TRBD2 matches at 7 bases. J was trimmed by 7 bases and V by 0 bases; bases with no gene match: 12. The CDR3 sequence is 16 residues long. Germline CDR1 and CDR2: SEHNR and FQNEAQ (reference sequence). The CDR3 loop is CASSLASGGGLREQYF. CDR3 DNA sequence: TGTGCCAGCAGCTTAGCGTCGGGGGGAGGTCTGAGGGAGCAGTACTTC.

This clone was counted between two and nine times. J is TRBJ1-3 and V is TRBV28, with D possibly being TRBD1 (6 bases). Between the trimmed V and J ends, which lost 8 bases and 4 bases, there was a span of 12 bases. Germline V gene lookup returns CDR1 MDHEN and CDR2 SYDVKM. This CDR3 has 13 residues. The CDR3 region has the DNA TGTGCCAGCGGCCAGGGGTACGGAAACACCATATATTTT. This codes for CASGQGYGNTIYF.

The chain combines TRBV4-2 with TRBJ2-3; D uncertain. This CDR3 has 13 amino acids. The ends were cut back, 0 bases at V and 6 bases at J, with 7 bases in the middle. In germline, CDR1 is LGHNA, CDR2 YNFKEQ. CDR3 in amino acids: CASSQEARDTQYF. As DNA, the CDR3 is TGTGCCAGCAGCCAAGAAGCGAGGGATACGCAGTATTTT.

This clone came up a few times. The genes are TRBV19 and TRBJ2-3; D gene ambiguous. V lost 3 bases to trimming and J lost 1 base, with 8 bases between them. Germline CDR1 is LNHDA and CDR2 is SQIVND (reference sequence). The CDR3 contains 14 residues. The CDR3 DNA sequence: TGTGCCAGTAGTATTGAGCCGGGCACAGATACGCAGTATTTT. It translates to CASSIEPGTDTQYF.

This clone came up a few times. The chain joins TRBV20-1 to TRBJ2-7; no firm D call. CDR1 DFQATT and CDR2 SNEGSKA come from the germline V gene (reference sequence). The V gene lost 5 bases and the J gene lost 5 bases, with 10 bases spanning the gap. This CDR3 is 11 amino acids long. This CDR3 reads CSARALNEQYF. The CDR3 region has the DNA TGCAGTGCTCGGGCCCTCAACGAGCAGTACTTC.

The CDR3 coding sequence is TGTGCCAGCAGCCCCCACAGGGGGTCGCTTTTTATGGGGGAGCTGTTTTTT. Its translation: CASSPHRGSLFMGELFF. The chain carries TRBV7-8 and TRBJ2-2; 8 bases agree with TRBD1. This CDR3 has 17 amino acids. CDR1 SGHVS and CDR2 FQNEAQ come from the germline V gene. Trimming took 5 bases from V and 8 from J; bases not matched to a gene: 16.

CDR3 loop: CASSLELYGYTF. In nucleotides, the CDR3 is TGTGCCAGCAGCTTAGAGCTCTATGGCTACACCTTC. V usage is TRBV7-9 and J usage is TRBJ1-2; D is undetermined. Trimming removed 1 base at V and 4 bases at J, with 4 bases between. Germline CDR1 is SEHNR and CDR2 is FQNEAQ (reference sequence). The CDR3 loop spans 12 amino acids.

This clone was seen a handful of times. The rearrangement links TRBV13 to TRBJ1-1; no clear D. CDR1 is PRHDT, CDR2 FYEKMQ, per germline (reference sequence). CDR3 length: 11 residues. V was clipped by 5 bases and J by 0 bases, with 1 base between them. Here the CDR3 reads CASSLNTEAFF. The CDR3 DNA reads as TGTGCCAGCAGCCTGAACACTGAAGCTTTCTTT.

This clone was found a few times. The CDR3 DNA reads TGTGCCGGCCGGGTGGATAACACCGGGGAGCTGTTTTTT. Its translation is CAGRVDNTGELFF. The chain couples TRBV2 to TRBJ2-2; D is unclear. The CDR3 loop spans 13 amino acids. The V gene's germline CDR1 is SNHLY and CDR2 FYNNEI. V lost 11 bases and J 2 bases, leaving 12 bases between the germline ends.